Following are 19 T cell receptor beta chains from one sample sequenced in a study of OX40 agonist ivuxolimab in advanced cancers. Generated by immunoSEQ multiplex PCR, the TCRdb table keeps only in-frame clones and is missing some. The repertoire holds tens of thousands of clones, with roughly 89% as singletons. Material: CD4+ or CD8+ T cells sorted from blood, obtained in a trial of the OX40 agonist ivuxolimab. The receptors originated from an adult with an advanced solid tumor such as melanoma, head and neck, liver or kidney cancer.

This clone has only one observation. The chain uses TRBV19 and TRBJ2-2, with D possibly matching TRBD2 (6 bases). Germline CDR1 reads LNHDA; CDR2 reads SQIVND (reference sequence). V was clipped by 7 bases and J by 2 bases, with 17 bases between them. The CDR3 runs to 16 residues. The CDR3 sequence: CASTTTSEGNTGELFF. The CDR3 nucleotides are TGTGCCAGTACCACTACTTCGGAGGGTAACACCGGGGAGCTGTTTTTT.

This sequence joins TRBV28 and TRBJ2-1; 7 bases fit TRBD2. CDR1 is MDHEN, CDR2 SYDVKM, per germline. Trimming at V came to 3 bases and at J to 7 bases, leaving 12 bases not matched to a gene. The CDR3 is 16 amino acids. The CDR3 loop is CASSLAATAGRNEQFF. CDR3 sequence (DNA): TGTGCCAGCAGTTTGGCCGCAACGGCCGGGAGGAATGAGCAGTTCTTC.

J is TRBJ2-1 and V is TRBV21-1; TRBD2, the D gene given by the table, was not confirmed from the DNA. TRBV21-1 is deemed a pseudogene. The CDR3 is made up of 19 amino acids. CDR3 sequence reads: CASSKVELGTSGAYNEQFF. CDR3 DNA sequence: TGTGCCAGCAGCAAAGTAGAACTCGGGACTAGCGGGGCCTACAATGAGCAGTTCTTC.

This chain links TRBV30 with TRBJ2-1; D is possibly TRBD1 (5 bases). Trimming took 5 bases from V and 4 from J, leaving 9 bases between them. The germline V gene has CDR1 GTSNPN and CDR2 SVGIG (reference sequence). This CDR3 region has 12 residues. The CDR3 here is CAWLDTYNEQFF. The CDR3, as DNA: TGTGCCTGGTTGGACACGTACAATGAGCAGTTCTTC.

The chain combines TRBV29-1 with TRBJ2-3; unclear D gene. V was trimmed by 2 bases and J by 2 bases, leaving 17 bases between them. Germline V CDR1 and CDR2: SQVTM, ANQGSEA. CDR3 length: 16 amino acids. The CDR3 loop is CSVERLGGTYTDTQYF. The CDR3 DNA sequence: TGCAGCGTTGAAAGGCTAGGCGGAACTTACACAGATACGCAGTATTTT.

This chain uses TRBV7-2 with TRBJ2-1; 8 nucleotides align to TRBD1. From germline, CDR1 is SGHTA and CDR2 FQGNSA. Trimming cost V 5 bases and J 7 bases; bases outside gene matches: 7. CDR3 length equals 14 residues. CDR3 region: CASSPVWTGNEQFF. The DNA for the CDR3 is TGTGCCAGCAGCCCGGTCTGGACAGGGAATGAGCAGTTCTTC.

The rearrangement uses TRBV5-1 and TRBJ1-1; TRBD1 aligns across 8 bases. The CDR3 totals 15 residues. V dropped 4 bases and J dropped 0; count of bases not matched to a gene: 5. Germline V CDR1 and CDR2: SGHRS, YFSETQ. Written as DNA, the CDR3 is TGCGCCAGCAGCCTACAGGGGGGAGTGAACACTGAAGCTTTCTTT. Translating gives CASSLQGGVNTEAFF. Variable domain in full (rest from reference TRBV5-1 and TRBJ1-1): KAGVTQTPRYLIKTRGQQVTLSCSPISGHRSVSWYQQTPGQGLQFLFEYFSETQRNKGNFPGRFSGRQFSNSRSEMNVSTLELGDSALYLCASSLQGGVNTEAFFGQGTRLTVV.

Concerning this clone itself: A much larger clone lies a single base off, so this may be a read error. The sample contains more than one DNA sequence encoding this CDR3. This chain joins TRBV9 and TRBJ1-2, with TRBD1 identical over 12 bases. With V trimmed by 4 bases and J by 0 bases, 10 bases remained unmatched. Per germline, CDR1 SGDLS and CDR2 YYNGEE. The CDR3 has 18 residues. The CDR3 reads CASSPRDRGPEANYGYTF. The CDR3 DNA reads TGTGCCAGCAGCCCGCGGGACAGGGGGCCAGAAGCTAACTATGGCTACACCTTC.

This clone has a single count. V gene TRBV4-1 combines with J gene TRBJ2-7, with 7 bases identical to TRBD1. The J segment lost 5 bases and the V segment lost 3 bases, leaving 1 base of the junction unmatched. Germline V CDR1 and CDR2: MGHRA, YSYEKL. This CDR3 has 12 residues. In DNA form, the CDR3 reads TGCGCCAGCAGCCACGACAGGGACGAGCAGTACTTC. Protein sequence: CASSHDRDEQYF.

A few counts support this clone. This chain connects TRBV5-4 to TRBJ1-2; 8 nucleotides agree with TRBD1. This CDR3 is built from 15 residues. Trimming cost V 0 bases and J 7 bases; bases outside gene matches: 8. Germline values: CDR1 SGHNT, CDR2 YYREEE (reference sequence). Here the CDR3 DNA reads TGTGCCAGCAGCTTGGTGGCAGGGGGCAGGGGTGGCTACACCTTC. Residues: CASSLVAGGRGGYTF.

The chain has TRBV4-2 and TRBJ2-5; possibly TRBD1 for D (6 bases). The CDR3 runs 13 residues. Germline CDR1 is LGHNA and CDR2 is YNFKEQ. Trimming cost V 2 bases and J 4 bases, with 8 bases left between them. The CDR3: CASSQTRGETQYF. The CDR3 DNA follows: TGTGCCAGCAGCCAAACCAGGGGAGAGACCCAGTACTTC.

Here the CDR3 reads CASSVGTSAGGYTF. The CDR3 DNA is TGTGCCAGCAGCGTAGGGACCTCCGCCGGGGGCTACACCTTC. This chain uses TRBV9 with TRBJ1-2; D gene uncertain. This CDR3 is built from 14 residues. Between the trimmed V and J ends, which lost 0 bases and 8 bases, there was a span of 14 bases. Per germline, CDR1 SGDLS and CDR2 YYNGEE.

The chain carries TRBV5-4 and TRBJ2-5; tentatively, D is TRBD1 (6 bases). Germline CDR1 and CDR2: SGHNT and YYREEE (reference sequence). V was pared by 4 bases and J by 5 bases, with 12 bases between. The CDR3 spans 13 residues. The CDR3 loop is CASSRQEAETQYF. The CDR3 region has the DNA TGTGCCAGCAGCAGACAGGAGGCGGAGACCCAGTACTTC.

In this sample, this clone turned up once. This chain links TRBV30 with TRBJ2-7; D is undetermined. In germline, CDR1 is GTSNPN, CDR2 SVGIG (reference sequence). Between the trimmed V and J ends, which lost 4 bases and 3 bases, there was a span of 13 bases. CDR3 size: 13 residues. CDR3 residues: CAWTLGLDYEQYF. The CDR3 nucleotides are TGTGCCTGGACTCTCGGGCTCGACTACGAGCAGTACTTC. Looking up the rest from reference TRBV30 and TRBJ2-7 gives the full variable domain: SQTIHQWPATLVQPVGSPLSLECTVEGTSNPNLYWYRQAAGRGLQLLFYSVGIGQISSEVPQNLSASRPQDRQFILSSKKLLLSDSGFYLCAWTLGLDYEQYFGPGTRLTVT.

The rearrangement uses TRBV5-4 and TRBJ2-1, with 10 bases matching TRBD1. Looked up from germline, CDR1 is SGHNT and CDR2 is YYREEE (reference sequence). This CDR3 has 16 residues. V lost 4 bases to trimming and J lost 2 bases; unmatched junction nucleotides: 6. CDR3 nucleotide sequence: TGTGCCAGCAGCCCGGGACAGGGGATAACCTACAATGAGCAGTTCTTC. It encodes CASSPGQGITYNEQFF.

The chain's CDR3 is CASSFVGSPLHF. The CDR3 coding sequence is TGTGCCAGCAGTTTCGTGGGCTCACCCCTCCACTTT. V gene TRBV27 combines with J gene TRBJ1-6; no clear D gene. The length of the CDR3 is 12 residues. Germline values: CDR1 MNHEY, CDR2 SMNVEV (reference sequence). V lost 3 bases to trimming and J lost 10 bases, with 7 bases between them.

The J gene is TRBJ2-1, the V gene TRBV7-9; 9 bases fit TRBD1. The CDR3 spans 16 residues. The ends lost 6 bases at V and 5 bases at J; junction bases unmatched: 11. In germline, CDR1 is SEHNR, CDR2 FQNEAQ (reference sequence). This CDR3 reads CASRRYRGRLDNEQFF. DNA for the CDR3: TGTGCCAGCAGACGTTACAGGGGGCGTCTAGACAATGAGCAGTTCTTC. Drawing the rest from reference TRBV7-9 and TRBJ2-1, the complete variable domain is DTGVSQNPRHKITKRGQNVTFRCDPISEHNRLYWYRQTLGQGPEFLTYFQNEAQLEKSRLLSDRFSAERPKGSFSTLEIQRTEQGDSAMYLCASRRYRGRLDNEQFFGPGTRLTVL.

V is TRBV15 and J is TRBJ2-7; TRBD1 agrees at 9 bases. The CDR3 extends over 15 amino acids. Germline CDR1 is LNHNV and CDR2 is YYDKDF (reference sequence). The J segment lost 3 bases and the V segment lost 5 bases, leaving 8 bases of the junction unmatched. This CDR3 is CATSGPGQGLYEQYF. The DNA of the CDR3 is TGTGCCACCAGCGGACCGGGACAGGGTCTCTACGAGCAGTACTTC.

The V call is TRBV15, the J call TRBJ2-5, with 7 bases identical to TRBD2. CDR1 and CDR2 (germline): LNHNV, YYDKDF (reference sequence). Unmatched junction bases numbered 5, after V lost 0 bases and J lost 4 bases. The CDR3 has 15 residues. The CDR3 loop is CATSRDLSGRETQYF. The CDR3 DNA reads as TGTGCCACCAGCAGAGACCTTAGCGGGCGAGAGACCCAGTACTTC.